The rows below give T cell receptor beta chains drawn from one sample of a study of circulating CD8 cells and anti-PD-1 response in melanoma. TCRdb recomputed calls from the reads with MiXCR, one row per CDR3 protein. This table has over 250 distinct CDR3 sequences, just under 8.5% appearing once. Sequencing used CD8+ T cells from PBMCs, obtained at baseline or after one month of anti-PD-1 therapy (not recorded which). Receptors were obtained from a human donor with melanoma. The CDR3 runs from the conserved cysteine through the conserved F or W. Where a row states a size, it is once, few, many or the class of an expanded clone; other rows omit it.

>large|TRBV6-1|TRBJ2-6
CASRSGVSSGANVLTF
>medium-sized|TRBV19|TRBJ2-2
CASTDDRGYTGELFF
>large|TRBV20-1|TRBJ2-5
CSARNREVYQETQYF
>hyperexpanded|TRBV14|TRBJ2-7
CASSLLDKKIAYEQYF
>large|TRBV29-1|TRBJ2-7
CSVGQTEQYF
>medium-sized|TRBV20-1|TRBJ2-7
CSASELGGYEQYF
>.|TRBV24-1|TRBJ1-1
CATSDFEGTAFF
>.|TRBV2|TRBJ2-2
CASMPFAGGLFF
>large|TRBV20-1|TRBJ2-7
CSATRISLTSGGHEQYF
>large|TRBV28|TRBJ1-5
CASRYRVFSNQPQHF
>large|TRBV2|TRBJ2-4
CASREAGGAAKNIQYF
>large|TRBV25-1|TRBJ2-1
CASSEGLAGYNEQFF
>large|TRBV29-1|TRBJ2-1
CSVLAGASSYNEQFF
>large|TRBV7-9|TRBJ2-7
CASLGLGPYEQYF
>.|TRBV10-3|TRBJ2-5
CAIRGLAGEETQYF
>large|TRBV27|TRBJ1-5
CASSSTGHSQPQHF
>large|TRBV14|TRBJ2-3
CASSATLAGGPDTQYF
>hyperexpanded|TRBV2|TRBJ2-1
CASSDSLAENNEQFF